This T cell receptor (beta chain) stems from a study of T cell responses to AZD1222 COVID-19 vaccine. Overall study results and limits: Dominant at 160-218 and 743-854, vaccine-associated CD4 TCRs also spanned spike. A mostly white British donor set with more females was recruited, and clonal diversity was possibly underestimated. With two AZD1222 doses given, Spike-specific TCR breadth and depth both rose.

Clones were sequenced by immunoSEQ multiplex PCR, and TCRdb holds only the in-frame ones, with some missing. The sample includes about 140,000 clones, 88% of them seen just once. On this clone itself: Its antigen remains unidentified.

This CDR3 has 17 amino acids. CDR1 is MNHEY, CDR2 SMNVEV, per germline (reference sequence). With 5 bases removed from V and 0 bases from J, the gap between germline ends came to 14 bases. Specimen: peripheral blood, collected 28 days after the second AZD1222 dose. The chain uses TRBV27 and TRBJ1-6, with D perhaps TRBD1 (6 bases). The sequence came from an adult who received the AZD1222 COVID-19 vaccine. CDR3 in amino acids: CASSPQQGSSYNSPLHF. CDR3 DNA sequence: TGTGCCAGCAGTCCCCAACAGGGTAGCTCCTATAATTCACCCCTCCACTTT.